The 15 T cell receptor beta chains presented below share a single source sample, sequenced in a study of PD-L1 blockade in urothelial cancer. Libraries were prepared by immunoSEQ multiplex PCR; TCRdb keeps only in-frame clonotypes and omits some of them. The table records about 37,000 clones, 65% to 85% of them present only once. The sample consisted of PBMCs, taken around atezolizumab (anti-PD-L1) treatment. The receptors were gathered from a man in his sixties with urothelial cancer.

The rearrangement joins TRBV30 to TRBJ2-2, with D perhaps TRBD1 (5 bases). Trimming pared 3 bases from V and 1 base from J, leaving 9 bases between. The CDR3 is 14 residues long. From germline, CDR1 is GTSNPN and CDR2 SVGIG (reference sequence). This chain's CDR3 is CAWRLGLNTGELFF. Written as DNA, the CDR3 is TGTGCCTGGAGGTTGGGGCTGAACACCGGGGAGCTGTTTTTT.

About this clone: A far larger clone is off by one base, so a read error is likely. The rearrangement links TRBV1 to TRBJ2-7; the D call in the table, TRBD2, was not verified against the DNA. TRBV1 is given as a pseudogene. The CDR3 loop spans 17 amino acids. The DNA for the CDR3 is TGCACCAGCAGCCATCCCCTGGGACTAGCGGGGGCCTACGAGCAGTACTTC. This sequence encodes CTSSHPLGLAGAYEQYF.

The rearrangement joins TRBV19 to TRBJ2-2, with 7 bases that match TRBD1. V lost 5 bases to trimming and J lost 1 base; unmatched junction nucleotides: 7. The CDR3 is 16 residues long. Looked up from germline, CDR1 is LNHDA and CDR2 is SQIVND (reference sequence). The CDR3 nucleotides are TGTGCCAGTAGTGTGAGCGGACAGGTGAACACCGGGGAGCTGTTTTTT. Translation gives CASSVSGQVNTGELFF.

V and J are TRBV28 and TRBJ2-5, with D possibly being TRBD1 (6 bases). The V gene lost 2 bases and the J gene lost 4 bases, with 8 bases spanning the gap. Per the germline V gene, CDR1 is MDHEN and CDR2 is SYDVKM. This CDR3 has 13 amino acids. The CDR3 reads CASSLRGIETQYF. CDR3 DNA sequence: TGTGCCAGCAGTTTAAGGGGGATAGAGACCCAGTACTTC.

CDR3 protein: CASSLVGTSGASETQYF. CDR3 DNA: TGTGCCAGCAGCTTAGTCGGGACTAGCGGGGCGTCAGAGACCCAGTACTTC. The chain has TRBV7-2 and TRBJ2-5, with 13 nucleotides matching TRBD2. Germline values: CDR1 SGHTA, CDR2 FQGNSA. V shed 1 base, J shed 4 bases, and the junction held 6 bases outside the gene matches. The CDR3 spans 17 residues.

The CDR3 bases are TGTGCCTCAGGATGGGACTTTATTAATGAAAAACTGTTTTTT. Its protein product is CASGWDFINEKLFF. The rearrangement links TRBV30 to TRBJ1-4; tentative D call: TRBD1 (5 bases). Trimming shortened V by 7 bases and J by 4 bases, and 16 bases separated the two germline ends. CDR3 length: 14 amino acids. Germline CDR1 and CDR2: GTSNPN and SVGIG (reference sequence).

CDR3 sequence (DNA): TGTGCCAGCAGCCGTGCAACAGGGCGGAACACCGGGGAGCTGTTTTTT. This sequence encodes CASSRATGRNTGELFF. The rearrangement links TRBV7-9 to TRBJ2-2; TRBD1 is a possible D gene (6 bases). With 5 bases removed from V and 1 base from J, the gap between germline ends came to 14 bases. This CDR3 is 16 amino acids long. Looked up from germline, CDR1 is SEHNR and CDR2 is FQNEAQ (reference sequence).

This chain joins TRBV7-9 and TRBJ2-7; D is unresolved. The V gene lost 3 bases and the J gene lost 7 bases, with 7 bases spanning the gap. The CDR3 extends over 11 amino acids. CDR1 SEHNR and CDR2 FQNEAQ come from the germline V gene (reference sequence). CDR3 sequence: CASSFQREQYF. CDR3 bases: TGTGCCAGCAGCTTTCAGAGGGAGCAGTACTTC.

In this sample, this clone turned up a few times. The chain links TRBV2 to TRBJ1-4; D not resolved. From germline, CDR1 is SNHLY and CDR2 FYNNEI. V lost 6 bases, J lost 5 bases, and 10 bases lay in between. There are 13 residues in the CDR3. DNA of the CDR3: TGTGCCAGCAGGACAACAGCAAATGAAAAACTGTTTTTT. Translated: CASRTTANEKLFF.

The chain is built from TRBV30 and TRBJ2-3; 11 bases match TRBD2. Germline lookup yields CDR1 GTSNPN and CDR2 SVGIG (reference sequence). V gave up 6 bases and J gave up 5 bases; unmatched junction bases: 10. CDR3 length: 15 residues. CDR3 protein: CACELLAGARDTQYF. The CDR3 DNA is TGTGCCTGCGAATTACTAGCGGGAGCTCGAGATACGCAGTATTTT.

The CDR3 protein is CASGLSLTDTQYF. CDR3 DNA sequence: TGTGCTAGTGGTTTAAGCCTCACAGATACGCAGTATTTT. The chain employs TRBV12-5 and TRBJ2-3; D is ambiguous. The CDR3 contains 13 residues. Trimming stripped 3 bases from V and 2 bases from J, with 6 bases between. Per the germline V gene, CDR1 is LGHNT and CDR2 is FRNRAP.

As DNA, the CDR3 is TGTGCCAGCAGTCCCCCCCGGGGGTACCAAGAGACCCAGTACTTC. This gives the protein CASSPPRGYQETQYF. This rearrangement joins TRBV28 to TRBJ2-5; TRBD2 might be the D (6 bases). Trimming removed 5 bases from V and 0 bases from J, with 13 bases in between. Germline assignment: CDR1 MDHEN and CDR2 SYDVKM. The CDR3 is 15 amino acids.

This chain links TRBV19 with TRBJ1-4; perhaps TRBD1 as D (5 bases). The germline V and J ends were trimmed by 10 bases and 7 bases, with 16 bases remaining between them. The CDR3 is made up of 13 amino acids. The V gene's germline CDR1 is LNHDA and CDR2 SQIVND (reference sequence). The CDR3 sequence is CATSAGRSEKLFF. CDR3 bases: TGTGCCACGAGCGCAGGGAGGAGTGAAAAACTGTTTTTT.

The chain recombines TRBV7-8 with TRBJ2-7; 9 bases line up with TRBD1. The germline V gene encodes CDR1 SGHVS and CDR2 FQNEAQ. Trimming took 5 bases from V and 5 from J; bases not matched to a gene: 13. The CDR3 extends over 16 amino acids. The CDR3 nucleotides are TGTGCCAGCAGCCCACGAGAACGGGACAGGGTGGACGAGCAGTACTTC. Translating gives CASSPRERDRVDEQYF.

This chain links TRBV27 with TRBJ2-7, with 7 positions matching TRBD1. The V segment lost 5 bases and the J segment 3 bases; nucleotides outside the gene matches: 10. This CDR3 region has 15 residues. Germline CDR1 MNHEY, CDR2 SMNVEV (reference sequence). CDR3 coding DNA: TGTGCCAGCAGTAAGGTCGGGACAGCAGTCTACGAGCAGTACTTC. It translates to CASSKVGTAVYEQYF.